This T cell receptor (beta chain) derives from a study of T cells expressing NK-cell markers. Whole-study context: Out of eight donors sequenced, seven tested HCMV-seropositive and the remaining one seronegative. Study conclusions and caveats: The CD3+CD56-NKG2C+ fraction of a few donors was likewise dominated by these clonotypes.

Comments on this clonotype: Its specificity is unknown.

TCRdb processed the 5' RACE reads again and assigns one entry to each CDR3 protein, with no DNA. The sample has 350,000 to 450,000 distinct CDR3 sequences, and its top ten clones hold roughly 5.2%. The CDR3 has 13 amino acids. Germline values: CDR1 SNHLY, CDR2 FYNNEI. Sample: blood T cells: a sorted CD56 or NKG2C T cell subset, CD4+ or CD8+ T cells, or bulk PBMC T cells (not recorded which). This chain connects TRBV2 to TRBJ2-7; TCRdb's D gene call, TRBD1, goes unchecked for lack of DNA. This receptor was taken from a man aged 18 to 69 in good health. CDR3 residues: CASRGTELNEQYF.